These 14 T cell receptor beta chains came from one sample sequenced in a study of radiotherapy plus CTLA-4 blockade in lung cancer. Sequencing was performed with immunoSEQ multiplex PCR; in TCRdb, only in-frame clones are kept and a portion is missing. The sample includes 30,000 to 50,000 clones, roughly 79% seen only once; the top ten take under 25%. The source was peripheral blood, collected from a patient treated with radiotherapy plus ipilimumab. These receptors were taken from a human donor with non-small cell lung cancer that progressed on radiotherapy plus ipilimumab.

The J gene is TRBJ2-2, the V gene TRBV5-1; 7 nucleotides align to TRBD1. The ends lost 5 bases at V and 1 base at J; junction bases unmatched: 5. Germline CDR1 reads SGHRS; CDR2 reads YFSETQ. The CDR3 is made up of 15 amino acids. The CDR3 protein is CASRPTGMNTGELFF. The CDR3 DNA is TGCGCCAGCAGACCGACAGGGATGAACACCGGGGAGCTGTTTTTT. Looking up the rest from reference TRBV5-1 and TRBJ2-2 gives the full variable domain: KAGVTQTPRYLIKTRGQQVTLSCSPISGHRSVSWYQQTPGQGLQFLFEYFSETQRNKGNFPGRFSGRQFSNSRSEMNVSTLELGDSALYLCASRPTGMNTGELFFGEGSRLTVL.

The chain joins TRBV19 to TRBJ1-5; D is undetermined. The CDR3 is 15 residues long. Trimming removed 3 bases from V and 3 bases from J, with 12 bases in between. CDR1 is LNHDA and CDR2 is SQIVND in the germline V gene (reference sequence). CDR3 DNA sequence: TGTGCCAGTAGTATTACACCAGGTTCCAATCAGCCCCAGCATTTT. Translating it yields CASSITPGSNQPQHF.

The chain couples TRBV18 to TRBJ2-3; a possible D gene is TRBD2 (5 bases). This CDR3 spans 15 amino acids. Between the trimmed V and J ends, which lost 4 bases and 0 bases, there was a span of 11 bases. Per germline, CDR1 KGHSH and CDR2 LQKENI. CDR3 loop: CASSQARASTDTQYF. The CDR3, as DNA: TGTGCCAGCTCACAGGCGCGGGCTAGCACAGATACGCAGTATTTT.

This clone was observed a single time. The V call is TRBV2, the J call TRBJ2-1; TRBD2 aligns across 9 bases. Germline assignment: CDR1 SNHLY and CDR2 FYNNEI. CDR3 size: 17 residues. Trimming at V came to 3 bases and at J to 6 bases, leaving 12 bases not matched to a gene. The CDR3 coding sequence is TGTGCCAGCAGTGATGGGGTAGCGGGGGCCTTTTCCAATGAGCAGTTCTTC. Residues: CASSDGVAGAFSNEQFF.

The rearrangement links TRBV11-2 to TRBJ2-2; 12 nucleotides line up with TRBD2. Germline values: CDR1 SGHAT, CDR2 FQNNGV. This CDR3 is 16 amino acids long. The V segment lost 5 bases and the J segment 13 bases; nucleotides outside the gene matches: 14. CDR3 amino acids: CASSGLAGSYTPRLFF. The CDR3 region has the DNA TGTGCCAGCAGCGGACTAGCGGGGAGCTACACCCCACGGCTGTTTTTT.

The CDR3 protein is CASSLRVGQNQPQHF. The CDR3 region has the DNA TGTGCCAGCAGTTTACGGGTGGGACAGAATCAGCCCCAGCATTTT. This chain joins TRBV28 and TRBJ1-5, with TRBD1 matching over 7 bases. The trim removed 2 bases at V and 4 bases at J, leaving 5 bases unmatched. Germline lookup yields CDR1 MDHEN and CDR2 SYDVKM. CDR3 length equals 15 residues. The full variable domain, completed using reference TRBV28 and TRBJ1-5, is DVKVTQSSRYLVKRTGEKVFLECVQDMDHENMFWYRQDPGLGLRLIYFSYDVKMKEKGDIPEGYSVSREKKERFSLILESASTNQTSMYLCASSLRVGQNQPQHFGDGTRLSIL.

This clone was observed a handful of times. V usage is TRBV27 and J usage is TRBJ2-4; 10 positions agree with TRBD1. Germline V CDR1 and CDR2: MNHEY, SMNVEV (reference sequence). The CDR3 spans 16 residues. Trimming at V came to 5 bases and at J to 7 bases, leaving 11 bases not matched to a gene. The CDR3 DNA follows: TGTGCCAGCAGTCCAACCGGGACAGGGGAGGTTAACATTCAGTACTTC. Encoded protein: CASSPTGTGEVNIQYF.

V and J are TRBV7-9 and TRBJ1-1; unclear D gene. The CDR3 spans 13 residues. The germline gives CDR1 SEHNR, CDR2 FQNEAQ (reference sequence). V lost 0 bases to trimming and J lost 1 base, with 3 bases between them. CDR3 nucleotides: TGTGCCAGCAGCTTAGCAGCGAACACTGAAGCTTTCTTT. Protein product: CASSLAANTEAFF.

The chain carries TRBV28 and TRBJ2-5, with a weak D call TRBD2 (5 bases). The ends were cut back, 4 bases at V and 0 bases at J, with 6 bases in the middle. This CDR3 contains 13 residues. Germline V gene data show CDR1 as MDHEN and CDR2 as SYDVKM. CDR3 loop: CASSSGNQETQYF. DNA for the CDR3: TGTGCCAGCAGTTCCGGGAACCAAGAGACCCAGTACTTC.

V usage is TRBV25-1 and J usage is TRBJ2-7; 9 bases map to TRBD1. The ends lost 4 bases at V and 6 bases at J; junction bases unmatched: 4. In germline, CDR1 is MGHDK, CDR2 SYGVNS. This CDR3 comprises 13 residues. CDR3 in DNA: TGTGCCAGCAGTGGGGACAGGGCAGGCGAGCAGTACTTC. This sequence encodes CASSGDRAGEQYF.

V gene TRBV2 combines with J gene TRBJ2-3, with D perhaps matching TRBD1 (5 bases). V lost 2 bases, J lost 0 bases, and 9 bases lay in between. Germline values: CDR1 SNHLY, CDR2 FYNNEI. The CDR3 consists of 15 residues. For the CDR3, the DNA is TGTGCCAGCAGTGAACGTGACAGCAGCACAGATACGCAGTATTTT. Amino acids: CASSERDSSTDTQYF. Supplemented by reference TRBV2 and TRBJ2-3, the full variable domain reads EPEVTQTPSHQVTQMGQEVILRCVPISNHLYFYWYRQILGQKVEFLVSFYNNEISEKSEIFDDQFSVERPDGSNFTLKIRSTKLEDSAMYFCASSERDSSTDTQYFGPGTRLTVL.

The chain has TRBV7-8 and TRBJ2-7; D gene unclear. The CDR3 totals 11 residues. Trimming took 2 bases from V and 4 from J, leaving 3 bases between them. Germline V CDR1 and CDR2: SGHVS, FQNEAQ. The CDR3 here is CASSLTYEQYF. The CDR3 DNA reads TGTGCCAGCAGCTTAACTTACGAGCAGTACTTC.

The V gene is TRBV2, the J gene TRBJ1-2, with 7 bases lining up with TRBD1. Trimming took 4 bases from V and 3 from J; bases not matched to a gene: 2. The germline CDR1 and CDR2 sequences are SNHLY and FYNNEI. This CDR3 has 13 residues. The CDR3 coding sequence is TGTGCCAGCAGTGTCAGGGGGGACTATGGCTACACCTTC. Its translation is CASSVRGDYGYTF.

V is TRBV9 and J is TRBJ2-3; 8 bases fit TRBD1. CDR1 is SGDLS and CDR2 is YYNGEE in the germline V gene. Trimming cost V 4 bases and J 0 bases; bases outside gene matches: 19. This CDR3 is built from 20 residues. Here the CDR3 reads CASSPGSGQVYGSSTDTQYF. The CDR3, as DNA: TGTGCCAGCAGCCCCGGGTCGGGACAGGTTTATGGATCGAGCACAGATACGCAGTATTTT.